The entry below describes one T cell receptor beta chain. The antigen is undetermined. Both 60 Vbeta primers and 13 Jbeta primers went into the PCR. The table came from immunoSEQ multiplex PCR; TCRdb's copy has only in-frame clones and leaves some out. The profile shows about 170,000 clones, 80% of them singletons. The CDR3 has 12 residues. CDR1 and CDR2 from the germline V gene are LNHDA and SQIVND (reference sequence). V was pared by 5 bases and J by 8 bases, with 4 bases of the junction left unmatched. The data were obtained in a study of cytomegalovirus exposure and HLA in healthy donors. Study outcomes and limitations: About 180 TCR beta chains were listed as cytomegalovirus-associated.

The sequence was obtained from a woman aged 50 to 65 in good health and CMV-seropositive. The gene calls are TRBV19 and TRBJ1-1; 8 positions agree with TRBD1. Sequencing was performed on PBMCs. CDR3 amino acids: CASSPWTGEAFF. CDR3 coding DNA: TGTGCCAGTAGTCCCTGGACAGGGGAAGCTTTCTTT.